The 8 T cell receptor beta chains given below trace back to one sample, sequenced in a study of response to subunit inactivated influenza vaccine. TCRdb called the RT-PCR reads again in MiXCR, with one record for every CDR3 protein. The sample lists about 500,000 distinct CDR3 sequences, approximately 15% seen once, with roughly 3% in the top ten. The input for sequencing was CD4+ T cells sorted from PBMCs, taken less than 25 months after vaccination. These receptors all come from a man between 50 and 69 years old who received an inactivated influenza vaccine.

This sequence joins TRBV29-1 and TRBJ1-1; D is unresolved. V was shortened by 7 bases and J by 1 base, with 22 bases between the two germline ends. This CDR3 is 16 amino acids long. Germline CDR1 is SQVTM and CDR2 is ANQGSEA. The CDR3 sequence is CSDKPYLDGENTEAFF. The CDR3 nucleotides are TGCAGCGACAAACCTTATTTGGACGGAGAGAACACTGAAGCTTTCTTT.

V usage is TRBV10-3 and J usage is TRBJ2-5; no clear D gene. The CDR3 loop spans 12 amino acids. From germline, CDR1 is ENHRY and CDR2 SYGVKD. Trimming left V 3 bases short and J 2 bases short, with 4 bases between. The CDR3 DNA reads as TGTGCCATCAGTGAAAATCAAGAGACCCAGTACTTC. It encodes CAISENQETQYF.

Only a few counts were recorded for this clonotype. This chain joins TRBV29-1 and TRBJ2-7; D possibly matches TRBD1 or TRBD2 (5 bases each). In germline, CDR1 is SQVTM, CDR2 ANQGSEA. Trimming pared 4 bases from V and 7 bases from J, leaving 14 bases between. There are 12 residues in the CDR3. CDR3 in DNA: TGCAGCGTTGCTGGGACCGCTGTAGAGCAGTACTTC. Translation gives CSVAGTAVEQYF.

This clonotype was detected a few times. The rearrangement uses TRBV6-1 and TRBJ1-5, with D possibly being TRBD1 (6 bases). CDR3 length equals 16 residues. Germline CDR1 and CDR2: MNHNS and SASEGT. The V and J ends lost 6 bases and 6 bases respectively, with 21 bases between them. CDR3 in amino acids: CASSPYEGGFGQPQHF. DNA of the CDR3: TGTGCCAGCAGCCCCTATGAGGGGGGATTTGGTCAGCCCCAGCATTTT.

This chain uses TRBV4-1 with TRBJ1-4, with D possibly being TRBD1 (5 bases). The V gene lost 1 base and the J gene lost 8 bases, with 20 bases spanning the gap. Germline V gene sequence: CDR1 MGHRA, CDR2 YSYEKL. CDR3 size: 17 residues. CDR3 region: CASSQVGFGGVGEKLFF. The CDR3 nucleotides read TGCGCCAGCAGCCAAGTAGGGTTCGGGGGTGTAGGGGAAAAACTGTTTTTT.

This clonotype was counted a single time. V gene TRBV7-2 combines with J gene TRBJ2-7; TRBD1 matches 7 bases. In germline, CDR1 is SGHTA, CDR2 FQGNSA. V lost 2 bases and J lost 6; bases outside the gene matches: 7. The CDR3 totals 14 residues. DNA for the CDR3: TGTGCCAGCAGCTTACGCCAACAGGGGAGCGAGCAGTACTTC. Translation gives CASSLRQQGSEQYF. The complete variable domain, with remaining parts taken from reference TRBV7-2 and TRBJ2-7, reads GAGVSQSPSNKVTEKGKDVELRCDPISGHTALYWYRQSLGQGLEFLIYFQGNSAPDKSGLPSDRFSAERTGGSVSTLTIQRTQQEDSAVYLCASSLRQQGSEQYFGPGTRLTVT.

V is TRBV5-1 and J is TRBJ2-7; no clear D gene. Germline V gene sequence: CDR1 SGHRS, CDR2 YFSETQ. CDR3 size: 13 residues. The V end lost 0 bases, the J end lost 5 bases, and 9 bases lay between the germline ends. The CDR3 protein is CASSLEWPNEQYF. CDR3 bases: TGCGCCAGCAGCTTGGAGTGGCCAAACGAGCAGTACTTC.

A few counts support this clonotype. The chain is built from TRBV7-9 and TRBJ1-4, with D uncertain. Germline CDR1 and CDR2: SEHNR and FQNEAQ (reference sequence). The V end was cut by 2 bases, the J end by 7 bases, with 5 bases between. The CDR3 consists of 12 residues. The CDR3 nucleotides are TGTGCCAGCAGCTTAAAGCCTGAAAAACTGTTTTTT. This codes for CASSLKPEKLFF.